The 14 T cell receptor beta chains listed next were all sequenced from one sample in a study of blood T cell repertoires in COVID-19. TCRdb keeps only in-frame clones here, not all; method: immunoSEQ multiplex PCR. The repertoire has around 170,000 clones, less than 90% of them found once; the top ten carry about 6%. Source material: peripheral blood. These receptors originate from a middle-aged woman with acute or convalescent COVID-19.

This sequence joins TRBV7-6 and TRBJ2-1; 11 nucleotides agree with TRBD2. V was clipped by 5 bases and J by 9 bases; unmatched bases: 18. The CDR3 has 18 amino acids. Germline V gives CDR1 SGHVS, CDR2 FNYEAQ. The CDR3 spells CASSRGLAGTSPKGEQFF. The CDR3 coding sequence is TGTGCCAGCAGCCGCGGACTAGCGGGTACCTCCCCGAAGGGTGAGCAGTTCTTC.

The CDR3 spells CASSPRYTEAFF. The CDR3 DNA reads as TGTGCCAGCAGCCCACGGTACACTGAAGCTTTCTTT. The chain employs TRBV7-9 and TRBJ1-1; D not resolved. The V and J ends lost 5 bases and 3 bases respectively, with 7 bases between them. Germline lookup yields CDR1 SEHNR and CDR2 FQNEAQ (reference sequence). The CDR3 extends over 12 amino acids.

The chain carries TRBV30 and TRBJ2-1; the match to TRBD2 covers 13 bases. The length of the CDR3 is 15 residues. Germline CDR1 is GTSNPN and CDR2 is SVGIG (reference sequence). The V and J ends lost 0 bases and 7 bases, in that order; junction bases with no gene match: 3. The CDR3 DNA is TGTGCCTGGAGTGTACTAGCGGGAGGGCTGAATGAGCAGTTCTTC. Protein product: CAWSVLAGGLNEQFF.

V and J are TRBV24-1 and TRBJ2-1, with D possibly TRBD2 on 5 matching bases. CDR3 size: 16 residues. From germline, CDR1 is KGHDR and CDR2 SFDVKD. V was shortened by 1 base and J by 8 bases, with 17 bases between the two germline ends. The CDR3 sequence is CATSDLASLGTDEQFF. For the CDR3, the DNA is TGTGCCACCAGTGATTTAGCTAGCTTAGGAACTGATGAGCAGTTCTTC.

The chain combines TRBV19 with TRBJ2-6, with TRBD1 identical over 7 bases. With V trimmed by 3 bases and J by 2 bases, 7 bases remained unmatched. The CDR3 loop spans 17 amino acids. CDR1 and CDR2 (germline): LNHDA, SQIVND (reference sequence). CDR3 sequence reads: CASSIDRVFTGANVLTF. For the CDR3, the DNA is TGTGCCAGTAGTATCGACAGGGTCTTCACTGGGGCCAACGTCCTGACTTTC.

The chain couples TRBV21-1 to TRBJ1-5. TRBV21-1 is designated a pseudogene. The CDR3 loop spans 11 amino acids. DNA for the CDR3: TGTGCCAGCAGCATTGAGCAGCCCCAGCATTTT. It codes for CASSIEQPQHF.

The chain combines TRBV5-5 with TRBJ2-2; TRBD1 is a possible D gene (6 bases). Between the trimmed V and J ends, which lost 4 bases and 5 bases, there was a span of 15 bases. The CDR3 loop spans 15 amino acids. Looked up from germline, CDR1 is SGHKS and CDR2 is YYEKEE (reference sequence). As DNA, the CDR3 is TGTGCCAGCAGCAGGGGGTATCTGGAGACCGGGGAGCTGTTTTTT. Encoded protein: CASSRGYLETGELFF.

Note on this clone: One end of the junction does not line up with germline, which may come from a read error. The rearrangement joins TRBV10-3 to TRBJ1-2; no reliable D call. The CDR3 is made up of 12 amino acids. Per germline, CDR1 ENHRY and CDR2 SYGVKD. Here the CDR3 reads CAIGEANYGYTF. CDR3 DNA: TGTGCCATCGGTGAGGCGAACTATGGCTACACCTTC.

V and J are TRBV6-4 and TRBJ2-1; 12 nucleotides agree with TRBD2. This CDR3 comprises 15 residues. Trimming cost V 2 bases and J 4 bases; bases outside gene matches: 0. Germline CDR1 is MRHNA and CDR2 is SNTAGT. The DNA for the CDR3 is TGTGCCAGCAGTGACCTAGCGGGGGGGTACAATGAGCAGTTCTTC. Protein: CASSDLAGGYNEQFF.

The rearrangement links TRBV10-1 to TRBJ2-7, with 13 bases lining up with TRBD2. CDR3 length equals 15 residues. V shed 6 bases, J shed 4 bases, and the junction held 6 bases outside the gene matches. Per germline, CDR1 WNHNN and CDR2 SYGVQD (reference sequence). The CDR3 DNA sequence: TGCGCCAGCAGCCACGAGACTAGCGGGAGGTACGAGCAGTACTTC. Its translation: CASSHETSGRYEQYF.

This clone was detected a few times. The chain links TRBV27 to TRBJ1-1, with 7 bases aligning to TRBD1. V lost 6 bases to trimming and J lost 6 bases; unmatched junction nucleotides: 7. Germline V CDR1 and CDR2: MNHEY, SMNVEV (reference sequence). The CDR3 runs to 13 residues. The CDR3: CASRLPDRAEAFF. CDR3 bases: TGTGCCAGCAGGTTGCCCGACAGGGCTGAAGCTTTCTTT.

The chain employs TRBV20-1 and TRBJ2-4; no firm D call. Germline CDR1 and CDR2: DFQATT and SNEGSKA (reference sequence). CDR3 length: 10 residues. Here the CDR3 DNA reads TGCAGCTCCCCCCGGGACATTCAGTACTTC. Its translation is CSSPRDIQYF.

This rearrangement joins TRBV7-2 to TRBJ2-7; D not certain. V lost 9 bases, J lost 5 bases, and 14 bases lay in between. CDR3 length: 12 residues. Looked up from germline, CDR1 is SGHTA and CDR2 is FQGNSA. The CDR3 loop is CASGTVVNEQYF. The CDR3 DNA reads TGTGCCAGTGGAACAGTCGTAAACGAGCAGTACTTC.

A note on this clone: One end of the junction varies from germline; a read error may be responsible. The chain is built from TRBV19 and TRBJ1-1, with D possibly matching TRBD1 (5 bases). The CDR3 is 14 residues long. The V gene's germline CDR1 is LNHDA and CDR2 SQIVND (reference sequence). The CDR3 protein is CASSKNRLNTEAFF. The CDR3 DNA sequence: TGTGCCAGCAGTAAAAACAGGTTGAACACTGAAGCTTTCTTT. Full variable domain (missing parts from reference TRBV19 and TRBJ1-1): DGGITQSPKYLFRKEGQNVTLSCEQNLNHDAMYWYRQDPGQGLRLIYYSQIVNDFQKGDIAEGYSVSREKKESFPLTVTSAQKNPTAFYLCASSKNRLNTEAFFGQGTRLTVV.